The clone carrying this TCR beta chain was counted between two and nine times. This sample was included in a study of blood T cells in healthy people across ages. The junction had 10 bases not matched to a gene; V was cut back by 8 bases and J by 6 bases. The CDR3 runs 14 residues. Germline CDR1 reads LNHNV; CDR2 reads YYDKDF (reference sequence). A J-beta primer mix and a sample-barcoded 5' primer were used in a second PCR of about 7 to 12 cycles. Each CDR3 protein is one row after TCRdb ran MiXCR on the 5' RACE reads. The sample contains around 710,000 distinct CDR3 sequences, about 42% of which appear only once.

The chain combines TRBV15 with TRBJ2-3; TRBD2 agrees at 8 bases. Material for sequencing was blood. The receptor was isolated from an older woman in good health. CDR3 residues: CATRGGGIRDTQYF. The CDR3 region has the DNA TGTGCCACCCGGGGGGGCGGGATCAGGGATACGCAGTATTTT.